This T cell receptor (beta chain) was obtained from a study of lymphopenia after photon versus proton radiotherapy. Study-wide results and caveats: Only patients who died were analyzed for survival; proton advantage is unproven. Larger post-nadir TCR diversity loss correlated inversely with survival in deceased patients. After the lymphocyte nadir, photon-treated repertoires showed oligoclonal expansion, especially of CD8+ Temra cells. Proton therapy kept repertoires fairly stable, unlike photons, which gained effector/memory cells.

Here immunoSEQ multiplex PCR was the method, and the copy in TCRdb shows in-frame clones only, minus some. This table has thousands of clones, roughly four fifths appearing once. Concerning this clone itself: The antigen is not known.

The sequencing used peripheral blood, collected from a patient treated with photon-based radiotherapy. This TCR came from an elderly man with cholangiocarcinoma.

The CDR3, as DNA: TGTGCCAGCAGCTCTAGGGGGGCCGGCTCCTACGAGCAGTACTTC. Its protein product is CASSSRGAGSYEQYF. The chain carries TRBV25-1 and TRBJ2-7; tentatively, D is TRBD1 or TRBD2 (6 bases each). The CDR3 is 15 residues long. V was shortened by 6 bases and J by 0 bases, with 15 bases between the two germline ends. Germline V CDR1 and CDR2: MGHDK, SYGVNS.